The 30 T cell receptor beta chains presented below share a single source sample, sequenced in a study of OX40 agonist ivuxolimab in advanced cancers. TCRdb keeps only in-frame clones here, not all; method: immunoSEQ multiplex PCR. In the table there are over 45,000 clones, around 88% of which are singletons. Sequenced material: CD4+ or CD8+ T cells sorted from blood, taken in a trial of the OX40 agonist ivuxolimab. The receptors derive from an adult with an advanced solid tumor such as melanoma, head and neck, liver or kidney cancer.

V is TRBV9 and J is TRBJ2-3; TRBD2 is a possible D gene (5 bases). This CDR3 comprises 14 residues. Deletions cut 0 bases from V and 3 bases from J, with 8 bases between. Germline loops: CDR1 SGDLS, CDR2 YYNGEE. This CDR3 reads CASSVERTTDTQYF. The CDR3 coding sequence is TGTGCCAGCAGCGTAGAACGGACTACAGATACGCAGTATTTT.

V usage is TRBV27 and J usage is TRBJ1-1, with D tentatively TRBD1 (5 bases). Germline CDR1 reads MNHEY; CDR2 reads SMNVEV (reference sequence). Trimming shortened V by 1 base and J by 9 bases, and 9 bases separated the two germline ends. The CDR3 has 12 amino acids. CDR3 in DNA: TGTGCCAGCAGTTTATTGGCAGGGAAAGCTTTCTTT. The encoded protein is CASSLLAGKAFF.

The chain joins TRBV6-6 to TRBJ1-5, with D possibly TRBD1 on 5 matching bases. The CDR3 is made up of 15 amino acids. The V gene's germline CDR1 is MNHNY and CDR2 SVGAGI (reference sequence). V was pared by 8 bases and J by 4 bases, with 18 bases between. CDR3 region: CASGRRGERNQPQHF. DNA of the CDR3: TGTGCCAGCGGCAGAAGAGGGGAAAGGAATCAGCCCCAGCATTTT.

Note on this clone: The germline gene is not matched at one end of the junction; a read error may be the cause. The rearrangement joins TRBV7-7 to TRBJ2-7; 8 nucleotides align to TRBD1. Germline lookup yields CDR1 SSHAT and CDR2 FNYEAQ (reference sequence). The length of the CDR3 is 12 residues. The CDR3 loop is CASSQTGGEQYF. The DNA of the CDR3 is TGTGCTAGCAGCCAAACAGGGGGCGAGCAGTACTTC.

The V and J genes are TRBV19 and TRBJ1-5; 7 bases agree with TRBD1. Germline lookup yields CDR1 LNHDA and CDR2 SQIVND (reference sequence). J gave up 4 bases and V 3 bases, and 3 bases lay outside the gene matches. The CDR3 has 14 residues. As DNA, the CDR3 is TGTGCCAGTAGTATTGGACAGGTTAATCAGCCCCAGCATTTT. It codes for CASSIGQVNQPQHF.

The DNA for the CDR3 is TGTGCCAGCAGCTCACCCGGCCTAAACATTCAGTACTTC. Its protein is CASSSPGLNIQYF. The V and J genes are TRBV5-4 and TRBJ2-4; D not resolved. Germline lookup yields CDR1 SGHNT and CDR2 YYREEE (reference sequence). The CDR3 has 13 amino acids. V was pared by 3 bases and J by 6 bases, with 10 bases between.

The chain recombines TRBV7-9 with TRBJ2-7; TRBD2 aligns across 12 bases. This CDR3 spans 18 amino acids. The ends lost 4 bases at V and 7 bases at J; junction bases unmatched: 17. The germline V gene encodes CDR1 SEHNR and CDR2 FQNEAQ (reference sequence). The CDR3 DNA is TGTGCCAGCAGCTCCCGACAGGGCCGGACTAGCGGGATCTCGGAGCAGTACTTC. It specifies CASSSRQGRTSGISEQYF.

Regarding this clone: Other DNA variants within this sample encode the same CDR3. The genes are TRBV6-5 and TRBJ2-2; 12 bases are shared with TRBD2. There are 15 residues in the CDR3. The germline V gene has CDR1 MNHEY and CDR2 SVGAGI. Trimming took 7 bases from V and 4 from J; bases not matched to a gene: 4. CDR3 sequence reads: CASTPGLAGTGELFF. In DNA, the CDR3 is TGTGCCAGCACACCGGGACTAGCGGGCACCGGGGAGCTGTTTTTT.

J is TRBJ1-1 and V is TRBV5-1; D might be TRBD1 (5 bases). V gave up 0 bases and J gave up 1 base, with 16 bases separating them. Germline assignment: CDR1 SGHRS and CDR2 YFSETQ. The CDR3 loop spans 17 amino acids. The CDR3 sequence is CASSLERTGTKNTEAFF. The CDR3 region has the DNA TGCGCCAGCAGCTTGGAGCGTACAGGCACCAAGAACACTGAAGCTTTCTTT.

The genes are TRBV7-2 and TRBJ1-5; TRBD1 might be the D (5 bases). The CDR3 is made up of 13 amino acids. The germline V gene encodes CDR1 SGHTA and CDR2 FQGNSA. V lost 3 bases and J lost 9, with 12 bases in between. The CDR3 is CASSLGGWGPQHF. The CDR3 DNA reads as TGTGCCAGCAGCTTGGGGGGGTGGGGGCCCCAGCATTTT.

The sample holds a few counts of this clone. The J gene is TRBJ1-3, the V gene TRBV6-6, with 7 bases lining up with TRBD1. The CDR3 has 13 residues. Germline V gene sequence: CDR1 MNHNY, CDR2 SVGAGI (reference sequence). After removal of 4 bases from V and 8 bases from J, the junction contained 5 bases not matched to a gene. The CDR3 loop reads CASSSQGRDTIYF. In DNA form, the CDR3 reads TGTGCCAGCAGTTCACAGGGGAGGGACACCATATATTTT.

CDR3 in amino acids: CASSLRGYQPQHF. The CDR3 region has the DNA TGTGCCAGCAGTCTCAGGGGGTATCAGCCCCAGCATTTT. This chain joins TRBV27 and TRBJ1-5; TRBD1 agrees at 7 bases. Germline CDR1 reads MNHEY; CDR2 reads SMNVEV (reference sequence). The junction had 3 bases not matched to a gene; V was cut back by 5 bases and J by 5 bases. The CDR3 has 13 amino acids.

CDR3 nucleotide sequence: TGTGCCAGCACCCACTACAACGCGGGTGGCACCGGGGAGCTGTTTTTT. As protein: CASTHYNAGGTGELFF. The V gene is TRBV5-8, the J gene TRBJ2-2; TRBD2 is a possible D gene (5 bases). CDR1 and CDR2 from the germline V gene are SGHTS and YDEGEE. This CDR3 spans 16 amino acids. Trimming removed 6 bases at V and 4 bases at J, with 19 bases between.

The chain employs TRBV5-4 and TRBJ2-3; TRBD1 is a possible D gene (5 bases). The CDR3 loop spans 13 amino acids. V dropped 8 bases and J dropped 6 bases, with 16 bases sitting between them. CDR1 SGHNT and CDR2 YYREEE come from the germline V gene (reference sequence). The CDR3 sequence is CASHRGAGDTQYF. CDR3 DNA: TGTGCCAGTCACCGTGGAGCAGGGGATACGCAGTATTTT.

The chain links TRBV18 to TRBJ1-5; D not certain. This CDR3 spans 13 amino acids. Germline CDR1 and CDR2: KGHSH and LQKENI. The germline V and J ends were trimmed by 3 bases and 4 bases, with 7 bases remaining between them. CDR3 loop: CASSPADNQPQHF. The DNA for the CDR3 is TGTGCCAGCTCACCGGCGGATAATCAGCCCCAGCATTTT. Full variable domain (outside the CDR3, taken from reference TRBV18 and TRBJ1-5): NAGVMQNPRHLVRRRGQEARLRCSPMKGHSHVYWYRQLPEEGLKFMVYLQKENIIDESGMPKERFSAEFPKEGPSILRIQQVVRGDSAAYFCASSPADNQPQHFGDGTRLSIL.

V usage is TRBV5-1 and J usage is TRBJ2-7; 11 bases match TRBD1. The CDR3 runs 15 residues. With V trimmed by 6 bases and J by 6 bases, 11 bases remained unmatched. CDR1 SGHRS and CDR2 YFSETQ come from the germline V gene. Here the CDR3 reads CASTTAGDRGSEQYF. The CDR3 DNA reads TGCGCCAGCACCACGGCGGGGGACAGGGGGAGCGAGCAGTACTTC.

This clone appeared once. The chain recombines TRBV7-2 with TRBJ2-3, with 12 bases lining up with TRBD2. Germline loops: CDR1 SGHTA, CDR2 FQGNSA. The V segment lost 0 bases and the J segment 5 bases; nucleotides outside the gene matches: 6. The CDR3 loop spans 17 amino acids. The CDR3 DNA sequence: TGTGCCAGCAGCTTAGCCCTACTAGCGGGAGGAGGAGATACGCAGTATTTT. Protein product: CASSLALLAGGGDTQYF.

This clone was seen just once. The chain couples TRBV2 to TRBJ2-1; the match to TRBD1 covers 9 bases. The CDR3 has 14 residues. Germline CDR1 and CDR2: SNHLY and FYNNEI. Trimming cost V 4 bases and J 6 bases; bases outside gene matches: 4. The CDR3 is CASSAGTGSNEQFF. The CDR3 region has the DNA TGTGCCAGCAGTGCCGGGACAGGGAGCAATGAGCAGTTCTTC.

CDR3: CASSLEGGTYTEAFF. The CDR3 DNA is TGTGCCAGCAGCTTAGAAGGTGGCACCTACACTGAAGCTTTCTTT. This chain uses TRBV13 with TRBJ1-1; D ambiguous. The CDR3 has 15 residues. The germline V and J ends were trimmed by 1 base and 3 bases, with 12 bases remaining between them. CDR1 and CDR2 from the germline V gene are PRHDT and FYEKMQ (reference sequence).

V gene TRBV15 combines with J gene TRBJ1-4; 7 nucleotides line up with TRBD1. Germline loops: CDR1 LNHNV, CDR2 YYDKDF (reference sequence). The CDR3 consists of 15 residues. V lost 3 bases and J lost 7; bases outside the gene matches: 8. This chain's CDR3 is CATSRDPGGGEKLFF. In nucleotides, the CDR3 is TGTGCCACCAGCAGGGACCCAGGGGGAGGTGAAAAACTGTTTTTT.

This sequence joins TRBV5-6 and TRBJ1-1, with D possibly being TRBD1 (5 bases). Germline V gene data show CDR1 as SGHDT and CDR2 as YYEEEE. V was clipped by 6 bases and J by 0 bases, with 18 bases between them. CDR3 size: 16 residues. CDR3 nucleotides: TGTGCCAGCACCTACTTAACGGGGCGCGTGAACACTGAAGCTTTCTTT. Protein product: CASTYLTGRVNTEAFF.

The chain joins TRBV6-1 to TRBJ1-2, with 7 bases identical to TRBD1. V lost 6 bases to trimming and J lost 4 bases; unmatched junction nucleotides: 2. The CDR3 length is 12 residues. CDR1 is MNHNS, CDR2 SASEGT, per germline. CDR3 bases: TGTGCCAGCAGGGACAGGATCTATGGCTACACCTTC. It encodes CASRDRIYGYTF.

In DNA, the CDR3 is TGTGCCACCAGCATACGATCGACCCCGGAGTCTAAACTGTTTTTT. This encodes CATSIRSTPESKLFF. The chain carries TRBV15 and TRBJ1-4, with no clear D. CDR1 LNHNV and CDR2 YYDKDF come from the germline V gene (reference sequence). This CDR3 has 15 amino acids. Trimming left V 4 bases short and J 11 bases short, with 20 bases between. Using reference TRBV15 and TRBJ1-4 for the parts outside the CDR3, the full variable domain is DAMVIQNPRYQVTQFGKPVTLSCSQTLNHNVMYWYQQKSSQAPKLLFHYYDKDFNNEADTPDNFQSRRPNTSFCFLDIRSPGLGDTAMYLCATSIRSTPESKLFFGSGTQLSVL.

The gene calls are TRBV6-6 and TRBJ1-3; 7 positions agree with TRBD1. Germline V gene data show CDR1 as MNHNY and CDR2 as SVGAGI (reference sequence). This CDR3 contains 15 residues. With V trimmed by 5 bases and J by 2 bases, 6 bases remained unmatched. Here the CDR3 DNA reads TGTGCCAGCAGTGGGGGACAGATCCCTGGAAACACCATATATTTT. Protein: CASSGGQIPGNTIYF.

This CDR3 is CASSYADRANYGYTF. The CDR3 nucleotides read TGTGCCAGCAGTTACGCGGACAGAGCTAACTATGGCTACACCTTC. This chain connects TRBV6-5 to TRBJ1-2; perhaps TRBD1 as D (6 bases). Germline loops: CDR1 MNHEY, CDR2 SVGAGI. V was cut by 2 bases and J by 0 bases, with 10 bases left in between. The CDR3 runs 15 residues.

The rearrangement links TRBV7-8 to TRBJ2-7, with a weak D call TRBD2 (5 bases). V lost 5 bases, J lost 2 bases, and 13 bases lay in between. The V gene's germline CDR1 is SGHVS and CDR2 FQNEAQ. The CDR3 length is 14 residues. DNA for the CDR3: TGTGCCAGCAGCCCCGCCCGGGGTCCCTACGAGCAGTACTTC. It codes for CASSPARGPYEQYF.

V usage is TRBV30 and J usage is TRBJ2-6; D gene ambiguous. Trimming stripped 1 base from V and 0 bases from J, with 7 bases between. In germline, CDR1 is GTSNPN, CDR2 SVGIG (reference sequence). This CDR3 region has 15 residues. In DNA, the CDR3 is TGTGCCTGGAGTGGACTTAACTCTGGGGCCAACGTCCTGACTTTC. Encoded protein: CAWSGLNSGANVLTF.

The chain links TRBV6-1 to TRBJ1-3, with no clear D. CDR1 and CDR2 from the germline V gene are MNHNS and SASEGT. This CDR3 has 15 residues. Trimming left V 7 bases short and J 0 bases short, with 13 bases between. CDR3 nucleotide sequence: TGTGCCAGCACTTCGGAGTCGATCTCTGGAAACACCATATATTTT. Translation: CASTSESISGNTIYF.

The rearrangement links TRBV5-8 to TRBJ1-3; D may be TRBD1 (5 bases). The CDR3 loop spans 14 amino acids. CDR1 is SGHTS and CDR2 is YDEGEE in the germline V gene. With 4 bases removed from V and 8 bases from J, the gap between germline ends came to 16 bases. CDR3 coding DNA: TGTGCCAGCAGCCGGAGGGGCCCGGCAGACACCATATATTTT. Residues: CASSRRGPADTIYF.

J is TRBJ1-5 and V is TRBV30; 9 bases align to TRBD1. CDR3 length: 14 residues. The germline V gene encodes CDR1 GTSNPN and CDR2 SVGIG (reference sequence). V lost 5 bases to trimming and J lost 3 bases; unmatched junction nucleotides: 5. CDR3 in DNA: TGTGCCTGGGCGACAGGGGGAACCAATCAGCCCCAGCATTTT. Its translation is CAWATGGTNQPQHF. The full variable domain, completed using reference TRBV30 and TRBJ1-5, is SQTIHQWPATLVQPVGSPLSLECTVEGTSNPNLYWYRQAAGRGLQLLFYSVGIGQISSEVPQNLSASRPQDRQFILSSKKLLLSDSGFYLCAWATGGTNQPQHFGDGTRLSIL.